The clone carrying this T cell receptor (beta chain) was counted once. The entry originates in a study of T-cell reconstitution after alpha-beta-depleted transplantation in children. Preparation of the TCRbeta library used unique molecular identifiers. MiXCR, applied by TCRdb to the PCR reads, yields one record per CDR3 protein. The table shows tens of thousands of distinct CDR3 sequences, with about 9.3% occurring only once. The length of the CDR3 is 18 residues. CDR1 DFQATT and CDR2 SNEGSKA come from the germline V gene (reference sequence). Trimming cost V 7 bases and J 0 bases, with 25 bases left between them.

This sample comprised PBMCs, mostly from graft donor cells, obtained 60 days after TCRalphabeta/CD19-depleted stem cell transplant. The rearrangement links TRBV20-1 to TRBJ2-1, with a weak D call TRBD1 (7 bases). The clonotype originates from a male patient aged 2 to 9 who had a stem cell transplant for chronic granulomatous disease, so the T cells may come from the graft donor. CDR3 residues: CSGRGRAQGGSSYNEQFF. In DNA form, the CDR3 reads TGCAGTGGCAGGGGCCGGGCTCAGGGGGGAAGCTCCTACAATGAGCAGTTCTTC.